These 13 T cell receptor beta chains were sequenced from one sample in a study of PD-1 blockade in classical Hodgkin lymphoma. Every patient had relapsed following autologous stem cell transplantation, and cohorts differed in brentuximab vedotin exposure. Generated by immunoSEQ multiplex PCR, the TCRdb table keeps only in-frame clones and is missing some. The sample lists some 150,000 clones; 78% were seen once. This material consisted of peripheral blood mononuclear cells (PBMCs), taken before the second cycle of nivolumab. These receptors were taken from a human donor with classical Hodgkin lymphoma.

Here the CDR3 reads CAWSVVGGARGFYNEQFF. The CDR3 DNA follows: TGTGCCTGGAGTGTTGTGGGAGGTGCCAGGGGGTTCTACAATGAGCAGTTCTTC. J is TRBJ2-1 and V is TRBV30, with a tentative D call TRBD1 (7 bases). V was shortened by 0 bases and J by 3 bases, with 21 bases between the two germline ends. Germline CDR1 and CDR2: GTSNPN and SVGIG (reference sequence). CDR3 length equals 18 residues.

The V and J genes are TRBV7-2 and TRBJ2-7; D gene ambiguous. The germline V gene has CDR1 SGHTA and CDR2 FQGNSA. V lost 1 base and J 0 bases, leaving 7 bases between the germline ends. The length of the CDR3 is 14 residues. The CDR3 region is CASSLGGLSYEQYF. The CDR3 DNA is TGTGCCAGCAGCTTAGGTGGCCTCTCCTACGAGCAGTACTTC.

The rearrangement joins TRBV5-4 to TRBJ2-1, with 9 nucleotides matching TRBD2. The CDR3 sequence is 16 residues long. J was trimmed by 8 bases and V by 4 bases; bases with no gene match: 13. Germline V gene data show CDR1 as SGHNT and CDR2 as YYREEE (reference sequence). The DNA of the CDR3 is TGTGCCAGCAGCCCAAGGGATAGCGGGAGTTCCGATGAGCAGTTCTTC. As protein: CASSPRDSGSSDEQFF.

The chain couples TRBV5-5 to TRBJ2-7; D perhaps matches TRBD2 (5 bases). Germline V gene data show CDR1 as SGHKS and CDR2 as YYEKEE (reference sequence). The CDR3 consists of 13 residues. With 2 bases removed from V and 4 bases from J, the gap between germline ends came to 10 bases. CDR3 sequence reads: CASSFQWTYEQYF. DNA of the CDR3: TGTGCCAGCAGCTTTCAGTGGACTTACGAGCAGTACTTC.

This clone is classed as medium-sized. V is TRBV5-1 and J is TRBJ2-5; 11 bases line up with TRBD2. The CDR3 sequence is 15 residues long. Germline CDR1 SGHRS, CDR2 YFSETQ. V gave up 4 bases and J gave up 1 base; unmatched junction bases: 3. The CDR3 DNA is TGCGCCAGCAGCGAGGGACTAGCGGCCCAAGAGACCCAGTACTTC. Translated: CASSEGLAAQETQYF.

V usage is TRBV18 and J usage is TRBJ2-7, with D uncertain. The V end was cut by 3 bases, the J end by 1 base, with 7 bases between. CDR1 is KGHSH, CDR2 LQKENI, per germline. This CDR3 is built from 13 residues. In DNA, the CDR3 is TGTGCCAGCTCACCGAGTCAGTCCTACGAGCAGTACTTC. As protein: CASSPSQSYEQYF.

The CDR3 bases are TGTGCCAGCAGTACGACAGGGATAAATTCACCCCTCCACTTT. It specifies CASSTTGINSPLHF. The chain is built from TRBV27 and TRBJ1-6, with TRBD1 identical over 7 bases. The CDR3 covers 14 residues. The V and J ends lost 5 bases and 7 bases, in that order; junction bases with no gene match: 5. Per germline, CDR1 MNHEY and CDR2 SMNVEV (reference sequence).

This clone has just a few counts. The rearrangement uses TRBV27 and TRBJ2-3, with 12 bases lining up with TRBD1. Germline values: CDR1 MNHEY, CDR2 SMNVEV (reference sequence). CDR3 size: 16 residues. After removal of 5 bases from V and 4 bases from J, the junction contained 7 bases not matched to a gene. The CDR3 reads CASSPKGQGAADTQYF. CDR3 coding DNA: TGTGCCAGCAGTCCGAAGGGACAGGGGGCTGCAGATACGCAGTATTTT.

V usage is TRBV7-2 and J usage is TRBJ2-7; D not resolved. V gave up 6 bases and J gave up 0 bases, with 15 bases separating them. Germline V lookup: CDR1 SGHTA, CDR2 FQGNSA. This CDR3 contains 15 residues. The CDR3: CASSDPGMGSYEQYF. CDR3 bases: TGTGCCAGCAGTGACCCGGGCATGGGCTCCTACGAGCAGTACTTC.

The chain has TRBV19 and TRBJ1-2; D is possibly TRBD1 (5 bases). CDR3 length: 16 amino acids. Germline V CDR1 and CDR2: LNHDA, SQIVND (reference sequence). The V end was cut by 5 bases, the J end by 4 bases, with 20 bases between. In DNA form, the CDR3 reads TGTGCCAGTAGTTCCGGGGCCAGCAGTATCTTCTATGGCTACACCTTC. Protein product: CASSSGASSIFYGYTF. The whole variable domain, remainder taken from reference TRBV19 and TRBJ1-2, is DGGITQSPKYLFRKEGQNVTLSCEQNLNHDAMYWYRQDPGQGLRLIYYSQIVNDFQKGDIAEGYSVSREKKESFPLTVTSAQKNPTAFYLCASSSGASSIFYGYTFGSGTRLTVV.

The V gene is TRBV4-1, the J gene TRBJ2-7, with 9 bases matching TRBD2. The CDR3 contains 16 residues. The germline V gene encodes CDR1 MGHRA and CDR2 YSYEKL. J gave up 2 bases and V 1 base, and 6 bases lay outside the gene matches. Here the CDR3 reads CASSQVRLAGTYEQYF. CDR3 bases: TGCGCCAGCAGCCAAGTTCGTCTAGCGGGAACCTACGAGCAGTACTTC.

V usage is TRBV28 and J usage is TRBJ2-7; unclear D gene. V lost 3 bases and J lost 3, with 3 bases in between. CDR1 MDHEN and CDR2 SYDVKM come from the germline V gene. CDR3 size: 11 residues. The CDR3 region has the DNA TGTGCCAGCAGTTTGGACTACGAGCAGTACTTC. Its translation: CASSLDYEQYF.

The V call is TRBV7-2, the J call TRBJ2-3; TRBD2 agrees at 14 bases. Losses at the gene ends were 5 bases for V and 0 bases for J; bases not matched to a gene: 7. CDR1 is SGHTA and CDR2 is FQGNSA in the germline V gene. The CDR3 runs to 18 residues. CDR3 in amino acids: CASSPGTSGGGSTDTQYF. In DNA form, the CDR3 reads TGTGCCAGCAGCCCCGGGACTAGCGGGGGAGGAAGCACAGATACGCAGTATTTT.